This T cell receptor beta chain comes out of a study of T cell changes during pregnancy in multiple sclerosis. The CDR3 sequence is 14 residues long. The V and J ends lost 7 bases and 1 base respectively, with 11 bases between them. Germline assignment: CDR1 SGHNT and CDR2 YENEEA. Using immunoSEQ multiplex PCR, the repertoire was profiled, and TCRdb retains in-frame clones only, with some absent. The table lists tens of thousands of clones, roughly nine tenths of them singletons. The V and J genes are TRBV11-3 and TRBJ2-1, with no clear D. The receptor's source is a female donor with multiple sclerosis, enrolled in a pregnancy study. Sample: peripheral blood, taken in the second trimester of pregnancy. Written as DNA, the CDR3 is TGTGCCAGCACTCGAGCGAGGTCCTACAATGAGCAGTTCTTC. Translated, it gives CASTRARSYNEQFF.